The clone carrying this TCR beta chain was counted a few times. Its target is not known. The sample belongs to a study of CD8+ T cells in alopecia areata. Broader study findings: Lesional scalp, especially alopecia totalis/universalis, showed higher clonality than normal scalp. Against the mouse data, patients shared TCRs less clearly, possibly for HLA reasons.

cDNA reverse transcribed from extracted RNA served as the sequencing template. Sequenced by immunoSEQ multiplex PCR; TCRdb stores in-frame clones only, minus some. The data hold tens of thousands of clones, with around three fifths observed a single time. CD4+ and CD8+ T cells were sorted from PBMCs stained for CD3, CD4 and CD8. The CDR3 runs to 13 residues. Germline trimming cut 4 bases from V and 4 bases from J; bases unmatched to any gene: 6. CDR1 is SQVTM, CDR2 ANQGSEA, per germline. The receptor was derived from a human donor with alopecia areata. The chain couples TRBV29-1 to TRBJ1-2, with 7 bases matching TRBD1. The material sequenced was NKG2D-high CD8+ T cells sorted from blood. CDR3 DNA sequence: TGCAGCGTTGGGAGGGACAGTCTCTATGGCTACACCTTC. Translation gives CSVGRDSLYGYTF.